Detailed here is one T cell receptor (beta chain). The CDR3 consists of 14 residues. V was clipped by 5 bases and J by 4 bases, with 9 bases between them. Germline CDR1 reads SGHTA; CDR2 reads FQGNSA. This sample stems from a study of OX40 agonist ivuxolimab in advanced cancers. Some clones are missing from TCRdb's copy, which holds only in-frame ones; the method was immunoSEQ multiplex PCR. The table has 95,000 to 150,000 clones, roughly 93% seen once. The chain has TRBV7-2 and TRBJ1-6; no clear D. The input for sequencing was CD4+ or CD8+ T cells sorted from blood, taken in a trial of the OX40 agonist ivuxolimab. The sequence derives from an adult with an advanced solid tumor such as melanoma, head and neck, liver or kidney cancer. CDR3 sequence reads: CASSTGQYNSPLHF. CDR3 coding DNA: TGTGCCAGCAGCACGGGTCAATATAATTCACCCCTCCACTTT.